This T cell receptor (beta chain) was captured by sequencing in a study of T cell changes during pregnancy in multiple sclerosis (dated by TCRdb to between 2018 and 2021). Describing the broader study: The study looked at changes in the T cell repertoire across pregnancy in women with multiple sclerosis.

For this clone: The specificity of this receptor is unknown. The sample holds no much larger clone one base away, and base qualities are not on file.

Receptors were amplified or captured by the immunoSEQ multiplex PCR assay. TCRdb re-hosts the immuneACCESS table, in-frame sequences only. Its copies lack some clones; in the studies checked, an unresolved V gene accounts for under half of them, and the cause for the rest is not known. The sample profile shows roughly 55,000 clones; approximately 92% of them were found once. Together, the top ten hold more than 0.15% of the sample. The CDR3 starts with the cysteine, ends with the phenylalanine, and has 13 residues. Here the CDR3 DNA is all that survives: 39 bases in frame from base 1. V was cut back by 5 bases and J by 8 bases, leaving a gap of 14 bases between them. The germline V gene gives CDR1 as MNHEY and CDR2 as SVGAGI.

The sample in question was CD4+ T cells from peripheral blood mononuclear cells, obtained after pregnancy. Recombination linked TRBV6-5 to TRBJ2-3, with TRBD2 as a weak D call on 6 bases. The receptor was isolated from a female donor in good health, enrolled as a control in a pregnancy study. The CDR3 region reads CASSMGVGGTQYF. The nucleotide sequence is given as TGTGCCAGCAGTATGGGGGTGGGGGGTACGCAGTATTTT.